The sequence of this T cell receptor beta chain was determined in a study of T cells in women clearing cervical HPV infection. Study observations and caveats: Repertoire richness, not evenness, was significantly elevated in CIN3+ cases versus controls.

Of note for this clone: What it binds is unknown. The CDR3 end lies 3 residues beyond the end of the read and is filled in from the germline J gene.

Here immunoSEQ multiplex PCR was the method, and the copy in TCRdb shows in-frame clones only, minus some. The sample totals about 23,000 clones. All participants had a single incident cervical HPV16 infection, and prevalent HPV16 infections were excluded. V lost 6 bases and J 6 bases, leaving 16 bases between the germline ends. CDR1 is SGHDT, CDR2 YYEEEE, per germline. The CDR3 is 14 residues long. The sample comprised blood buffy coat. The genes are TRBV5-6 and TRBJ2-1; D perhaps matches TRBD2 (5 bases). The receptor was isolated from a woman aged 18 to 69 with a cervical HPV16 infection that either progressed to CIN3+ or cleared (not recorded which). The CDR3 loop reads CASTLGGGGNEQFF. CDR3 DNA (partial): TGTGCCAGCACTTTAGGCGGCGGAGGCAATGAG. The variable domain in full, completed from reference TRBV5-6 and TRBJ2-1, reads DAGVTQSPTHLIKTRGQQVTLRCSPKSGHDTVSWYQQALGQGPQFIFQYYEEEERQRGNFPDRFSGHQFPNYSSELNVNALLLGDSALYLCASTLGGGGNEQFFGPGTRLTVL.